The 16 T cell receptor beta chains listed next were all sequenced from one sample in a study of T cells in Graves' hyperthyroidism and ophthalmopathy. TCR beta CDR3 region amplification was performed from RNA transcripts. TCR CDR3 regions were first amplified by RT-PCR with HTBI primers. TCRdb analysed the multiplex PCR reads with MiXCR anew, one entry per CDR3 protein. This table holds approximately 640,000 distinct CDR3 sequences, 17% found once. Sequencing was performed on blood. These receptors were collected from a man aged 50-60 years with Graves' hyperthyroidism.

This clonotype was counted ten times or more. The chain has TRBV28 and TRBJ1-5; TRBD1 matches at 8 bases. The germline V gene encodes CDR1 MDHEN and CDR2 SYDVKM. Losses at the gene ends were 3 bases for V and 8 bases for J; bases not matched to a gene: 6. The CDR3 has 14 amino acids. The CDR3 region has the DNA TGTGCCAGCAGTTTTCTACAGGGGGTAAAGCCCCAGCATTTT. Translated, it gives CASSFLQGVKPQHF.

The chain combines TRBV29-1 with TRBJ2-7, with 7 bases that match TRBD2. The trim removed 4 bases at V and 5 bases at J, leaving 8 bases unmatched. Germline values: CDR1 SQVTM, CDR2 ANQGSEA. The CDR3 totals 13 residues. The CDR3 loop is CSVGGTTPHEQYF. The CDR3 DNA reads as TGCAGCGTTGGTGGGACTACCCCCCACGAGCAGTACTTC.

The sample holds many counts of this clonotype. The chain couples TRBV11-3 to TRBJ2-1; a weak D match, TRBD1 (6 bases). Trimming took 5 bases from V and 2 from J, leaving 16 bases between them. CDR1 and CDR2 (germline): SGHNT, YENEEA. The CDR3 covers 16 residues. CDR3 sequence reads: CASSLSRGPPYNEQFF. The CDR3 DNA reads TGTGCCAGCAGCCTTAGCAGGGGCCCCCCCTACAATGAGCAGTTCTTC.

The rearrangement links TRBV10-3 to TRBJ1-4, with D tentatively TRBD1 (6 bases). Germline CDR1 and CDR2: ENHRY and SYGVKD. The CDR3 spans 13 residues. V lost 4 bases, J lost 5 bases, and 8 bases lay in between. CDR3 protein: CAISAGQNEKLFF. Written as DNA, the CDR3 is TGTGCCATCAGTGCCGGACAGAATGAAAAACTGTTTTTT.

This clonotype was seen a few times. The rearrangement uses TRBV7-9 and TRBJ2-3; D uncertain. Germline-derived CDR1 and CDR2 are SEHNR and FQNEAQ (reference sequence). The CDR3 sequence is 12 residues long. Trimming removed 1 base at V and 5 bases at J, with 4 bases between. The CDR3 loop reads CASSLELDTQYF. As DNA, the CDR3 is TGTGCCAGCAGCTTAGAATTAGATACGCAGTATTTT.

This clonotype was recorded a few times. The chain couples TRBV18 to TRBJ2-3; D gene unclear. This CDR3 has 13 amino acids. Trimming removed 1 base from V and 4 bases from J, with 6 bases in between. Germline V gene lookup returns CDR1 KGHSH and CDR2 LQKENI. The CDR3 nucleotides are TGTGCCAGCTCACCACTTGACGCAGATACGCAGTATTTT. Its protein product is CASSPLDADTQYF.

This clonotype occurred a few times. The rearrangement links TRBV28 to TRBJ2-5; D gene unclear. Germline loops: CDR1 MDHEN, CDR2 SYDVKM. The V and J ends lost 4 bases and 7 bases respectively, with 19 bases between them. There are 15 residues in the CDR3. CDR3 amino acids: CASSSSPTGSGTQYF. CDR3 coding DNA: TGTGCCAGCAGTTCCTCCCCGACCGGGTCTGGGACCCAGTACTTC. The variable domain in full, with the rest retrieved from reference TRBV28 and TRBJ2-5, is DVKVTQSSRYLVKRTGEKVFLECVQDMDHENMFWYRQDPGLGLRLIYFSYDVKMKEKGDIPEGYSVSREKKERFSLILESASTNQTSMYLCASSSSPTGSGTQYFGPGTRLLVL.

DNA of the CDR3: TGCAGCGCAGGGACAGCTAAGGGCTACACCTTC. Amino acids: CSAGTAKGYTF. This chain links TRBV29-1 with TRBJ1-2, with 7 bases that match TRBD1. Looked up from germline, CDR1 is SQVTM and CDR2 is ANQGSEA. V lost 7 bases to trimming and J lost 8 bases; unmatched junction nucleotides: 7. CDR3 size: 11 residues.

This clonotype appeared many times. V is TRBV19 and J is TRBJ1-2; 7 positions agree with TRBD1. CDR3 length equals 14 residues. V lost 4 bases and J lost 4; bases outside the gene matches: 6. Germline CDR1 LNHDA, CDR2 SQIVND (reference sequence). CDR3 bases: TGTGCCAGTAGTACTGGGGACAGCCCCTATGGCTACACCTTC. This encodes CASSTGDSPYGYTF.

This rearrangement joins TRBV27 to TRBJ1-2; no clear D gene. Germline CDR1 reads MNHEY; CDR2 reads SMNVEV (reference sequence). The CDR3 runs 13 residues. Trimming shortened V by 6 bases and J by 6 bases, and 14 bases separated the two germline ends. CDR3 nucleotide sequence: TGTGCCAGCAGGCGAGCCACCCTCAATGGCTACACCTTC. Translating gives CASRRATLNGYTF.

V gene TRBV9 combines with J gene TRBJ2-5, with TRBD2 as a possible D gene (5 bases). Germline CDR1 is SGDLS and CDR2 is YYNGEE. With 3 bases removed from V and 4 bases from J, the gap between germline ends came to 16 bases. The CDR3 contains 15 residues. The CDR3 DNA reads as TGTGCCAGCAGCGCCGTCAGAAAAAGCGGAGAGACCCAGTACTTC. Translation gives CASSAVRKSGETQYF.

This clonotype has a count of ten or more. The V and J genes are TRBV6-5 and TRBJ2-3; 8 nucleotides agree with TRBD2. The germline gives CDR1 MNHEY, CDR2 SVGAGI. CDR3 length: 13 residues. J lost 6 bases, V lost 5 bases, and 4 bases had no gene match. Written as DNA, the CDR3 is TGTGCCAGCAGTACCCGACTAGCGGATACGCAGTATTTT. Translating gives CASSTRLADTQYF.

The rearrangement links TRBV10-3 to TRBJ2-2; possibly TRBD1 for D (5 bases). V lost 2 bases to trimming and J lost 3 bases, with 10 bases between them. The germline V gene has CDR1 ENHRY and CDR2 SYGVKD. This CDR3 comprises 15 residues. The CDR3 loop reads CAISETGHHTGELFF. The CDR3 nucleotides read TGTGCCATCAGTGAGACCGGACATCACACCGGGGAGCTGTTTTTT.

At least ten counts were recorded for this clonotype. The chain carries TRBV11-2 and TRBJ2-1; 7 nucleotides agree with TRBD2. Germline CDR1 is SGHAT and CDR2 is FQNNGV. Unmatched junction bases numbered 8, after V lost 3 bases and J lost 6 bases. The CDR3 is made up of 15 amino acids. The CDR3: CASSFSGGRFNEQFF. The CDR3 bases are TGTGCCAGCAGCTTCTCGGGAGGAAGGTTCAATGAGCAGTTCTTC.

This rearrangement joins TRBV5-1 to TRBJ1-1, with D possibly TRBD1 on 6 matching bases. The CDR3 runs 15 residues. CDR1 SGHRS and CDR2 YFSETQ come from the germline V gene. V was clipped by 3 bases and J by 0 bases, with 12 bases between them. In nucleotides, the CDR3 is TGCGCCAGCAGCTCTCAGACAGGAGTGAACACTGAAGCTTTCTTT. Translating gives CASSSQTGVNTEAFF.

The chain couples TRBV9 to TRBJ2-3, with a possible D match to TRBD2 (6 bases). The CDR3 contains 16 residues. The germline V and J ends were trimmed by 0 bases and 2 bases, with 13 bases remaining between them. Germline assignment: CDR1 SGDLS and CDR2 YYNGEE. CDR3 amino acids: CASSVEGGKLTDTQYF. CDR3 DNA: TGTGCCAGCAGCGTAGAAGGCGGGAAGCTCACAGATACGCAGTATTTT.